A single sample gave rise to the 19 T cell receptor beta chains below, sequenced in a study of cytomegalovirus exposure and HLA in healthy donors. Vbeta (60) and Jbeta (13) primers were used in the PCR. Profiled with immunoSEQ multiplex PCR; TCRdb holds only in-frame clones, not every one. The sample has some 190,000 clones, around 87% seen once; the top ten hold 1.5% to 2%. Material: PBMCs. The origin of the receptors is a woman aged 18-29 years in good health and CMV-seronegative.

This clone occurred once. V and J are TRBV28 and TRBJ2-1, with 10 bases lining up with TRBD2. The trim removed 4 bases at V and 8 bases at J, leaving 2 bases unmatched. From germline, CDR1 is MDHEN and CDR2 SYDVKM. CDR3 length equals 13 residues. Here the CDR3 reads CASSSGLADEQFF. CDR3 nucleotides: TGTGCCAGCAGTTCCGGACTAGCGGATGAGCAGTTCTTC.

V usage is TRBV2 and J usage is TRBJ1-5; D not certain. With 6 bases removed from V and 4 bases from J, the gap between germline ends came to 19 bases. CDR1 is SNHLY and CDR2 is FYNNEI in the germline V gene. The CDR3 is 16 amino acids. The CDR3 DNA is TGTGCCAGCAGCCCCGGGATACTACATCTAAATCAGCCCCAGCATTTT. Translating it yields CASSPGILHLNQPQHF.

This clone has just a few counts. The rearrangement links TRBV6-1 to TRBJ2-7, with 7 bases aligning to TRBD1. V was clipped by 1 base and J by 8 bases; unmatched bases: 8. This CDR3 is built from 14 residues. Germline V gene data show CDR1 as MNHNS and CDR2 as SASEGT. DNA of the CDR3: TGTGCCAGCAGTGAAGGACGGGACAGCTCTAAGCAGTACTTC. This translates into CASSEGRDSSKQYF.

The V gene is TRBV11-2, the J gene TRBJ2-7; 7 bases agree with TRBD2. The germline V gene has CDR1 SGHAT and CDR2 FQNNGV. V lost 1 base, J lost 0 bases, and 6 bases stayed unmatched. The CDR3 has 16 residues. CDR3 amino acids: CASSLGSSGNSYEQYF. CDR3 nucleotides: TGTGCCAGCAGCTTAGGGTCTAGCGGTAACTCCTACGAGCAGTACTTC.

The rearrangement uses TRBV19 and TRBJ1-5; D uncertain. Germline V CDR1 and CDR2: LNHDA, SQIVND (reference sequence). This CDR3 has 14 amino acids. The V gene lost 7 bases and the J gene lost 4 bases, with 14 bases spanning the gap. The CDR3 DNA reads TGTGCCAGTACTCCCCAGACGGGGAATCAGCCCCAGCATTTT. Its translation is CASTPQTGNQPQHF.

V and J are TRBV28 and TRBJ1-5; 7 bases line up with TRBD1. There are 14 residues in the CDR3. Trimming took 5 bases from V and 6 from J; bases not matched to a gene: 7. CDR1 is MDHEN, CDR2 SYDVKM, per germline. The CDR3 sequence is CASSPRQGGQPQHF. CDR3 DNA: TGTGCCAGCAGTCCCCGACAGGGTGGTCAGCCCCAGCATTTT.

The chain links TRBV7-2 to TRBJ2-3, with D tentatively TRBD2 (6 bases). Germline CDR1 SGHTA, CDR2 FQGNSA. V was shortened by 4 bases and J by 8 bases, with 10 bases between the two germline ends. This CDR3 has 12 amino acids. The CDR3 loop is CASSSQRVTQYF. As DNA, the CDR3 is TGTGCCAGCAGCTCACAGCGGGTTACGCAGTATTTT.

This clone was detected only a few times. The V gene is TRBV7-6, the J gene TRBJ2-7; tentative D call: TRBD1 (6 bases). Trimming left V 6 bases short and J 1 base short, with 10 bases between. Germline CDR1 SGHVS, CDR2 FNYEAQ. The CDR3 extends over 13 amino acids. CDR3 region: CASSGGPSYEQYF. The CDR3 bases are TGTGCCAGCAGTGGGGGCCCGTCCTACGAGCAGTACTTC.

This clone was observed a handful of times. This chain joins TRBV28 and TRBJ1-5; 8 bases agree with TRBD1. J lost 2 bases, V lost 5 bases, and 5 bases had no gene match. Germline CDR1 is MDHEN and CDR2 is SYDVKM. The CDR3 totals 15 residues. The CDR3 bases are TGTGCCAGCAGTACCTCGGGACAGGGCAATCAGCCCCAGCATTTT. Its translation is CASSTSGQGNQPQHF.

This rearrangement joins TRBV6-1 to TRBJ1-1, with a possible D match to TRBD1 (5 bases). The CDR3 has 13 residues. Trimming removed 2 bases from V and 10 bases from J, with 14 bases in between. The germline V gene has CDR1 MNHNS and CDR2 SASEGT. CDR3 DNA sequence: TGTGCCAGCAGTGAATTTAAGGGGTTGGGAGCTTTCTTT. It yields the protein CASSEFKGLGAFF.

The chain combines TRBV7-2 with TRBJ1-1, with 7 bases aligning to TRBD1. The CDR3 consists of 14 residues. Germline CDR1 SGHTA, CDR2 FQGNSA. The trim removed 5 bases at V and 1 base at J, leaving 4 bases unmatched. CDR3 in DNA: TGTGCCAGCAGCCCCTACAGGGGGAACACTGAAGCTTTCTTT. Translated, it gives CASSPYRGNTEAFF. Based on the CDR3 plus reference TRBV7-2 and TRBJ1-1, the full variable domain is GAGVSQSPSNKVTEKGKDVELRCDPISGHTALYWYRQSLGQGLEFLIYFQGNSAPDKSGLPSDRFSAERTGGSVSTLTIQRTQQEDSAVYLCASSPYRGNTEAFFGQGTRLTVV.

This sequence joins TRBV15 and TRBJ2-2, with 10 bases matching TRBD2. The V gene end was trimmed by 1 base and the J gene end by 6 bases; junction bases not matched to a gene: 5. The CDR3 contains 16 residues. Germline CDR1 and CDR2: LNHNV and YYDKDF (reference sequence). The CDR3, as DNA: TGTGCCACCAGCAGAGCCGGGACTAGCGTTGCCGGGGAGCTGTTTTTT. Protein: CATSRAGTSVAGELFF.

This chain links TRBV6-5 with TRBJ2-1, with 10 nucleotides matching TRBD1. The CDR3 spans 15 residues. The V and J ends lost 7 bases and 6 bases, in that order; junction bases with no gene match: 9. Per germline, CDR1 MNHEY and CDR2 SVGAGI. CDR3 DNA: TGTGCCAGCACCAACGGACAGGGGGATAGCAATGAGCAGTTCTTC. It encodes CASTNGQGDSNEQFF.

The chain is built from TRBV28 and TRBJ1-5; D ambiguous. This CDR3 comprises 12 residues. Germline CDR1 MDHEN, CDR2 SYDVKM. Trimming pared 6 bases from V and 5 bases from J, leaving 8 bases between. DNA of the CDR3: TGTGCCAGCAGGCACAGAGATCAGCCCCAGCATTTT. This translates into CASRHRDQPQHF.

The CDR3 spells CASSLVAGVSYEQYF. The CDR3 DNA follows: TGTGCCAGCAGCTTAGTGGCGGGGGTCTCCTACGAGCAGTACTTC. This chain connects TRBV7-2 to TRBJ2-7; 7 bases align to TRBD2. After removal of 1 base from V and 0 bases from J, the junction contained 3 bases not matched to a gene. Germline V lookup: CDR1 SGHTA, CDR2 FQGNSA. The CDR3 covers 15 residues.

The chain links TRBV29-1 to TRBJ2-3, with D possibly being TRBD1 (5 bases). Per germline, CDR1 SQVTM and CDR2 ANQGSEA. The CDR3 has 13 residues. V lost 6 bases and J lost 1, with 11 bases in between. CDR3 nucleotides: TGCAGCGTCCTAGGACAAGGCACAGATACGCAGTATTTT. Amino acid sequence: CSVLGQGTDTQYF.

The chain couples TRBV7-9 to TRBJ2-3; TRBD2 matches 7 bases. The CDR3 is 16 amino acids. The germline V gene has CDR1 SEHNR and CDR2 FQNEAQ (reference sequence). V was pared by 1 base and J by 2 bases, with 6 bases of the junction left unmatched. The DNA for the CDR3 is TGTGCCAGCAGCTTAGAGGCTAGCGGAAACACAGATACGCAGTATTTT. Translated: CASSLEASGNTDTQYF.

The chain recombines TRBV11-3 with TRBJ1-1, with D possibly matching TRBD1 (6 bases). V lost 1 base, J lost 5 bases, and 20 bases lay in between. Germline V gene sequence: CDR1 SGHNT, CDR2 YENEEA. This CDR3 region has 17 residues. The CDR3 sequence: CASSLAATGGARTEAFF. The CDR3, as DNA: TGTGCCAGCAGCTTAGCCGCTACGGGGGGCGCTCGGACTGAAGCTTTCTTT.

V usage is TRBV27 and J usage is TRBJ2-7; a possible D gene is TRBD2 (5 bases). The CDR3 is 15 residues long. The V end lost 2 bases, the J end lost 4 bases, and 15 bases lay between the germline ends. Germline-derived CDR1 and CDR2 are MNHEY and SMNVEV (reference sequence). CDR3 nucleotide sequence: TGTGCCAGCAGTTTAACGGGGTTCTTGAGGTACGAGCAGTACTTC. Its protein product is CASSLTGFLRYEQYF.